This TCR beta chain originates from a study of shared clonotypes between healthy human individuals. This clone was recorded once. Antigen: not known. The study, taken as a whole, reports: Only blood was sampled; tissue repertoires likely differ. Rarefaction gave evidence that sorted-subset sequencing remained incomplete despite large depth. Few donors limited the genetic and exposure-history diversity represented.

For each subset, genomic DNA was distributed in equal portions over several immunoSEQ plates. The method was immunoSEQ multiplex PCR; TCRdb's version includes in-frame clones alone and lacks a portion of them. The table includes 400,000 or so clones, about 96% detected once. The ends lost 1 base at V and 7 bases at J; junction bases unmatched: 8. Germline assignment: CDR1 MGHDK and CDR2 SYGVNS. This CDR3 spans 15 amino acids. This TCR came from a man aged 25-40 years in good health. The sample consisted of memory CD8+ T cells sorted from blood. Subset denoted: CD45RO+ cells pooled with CCR7-negative TemRA cells. The chain links TRBV25-1 to TRBJ2-7; 9 positions agree with TRBD1. The CDR3 loop reads CASSESGTGKREQYF. In DNA, the CDR3 is TGTGCCAGCAGTGAATCGGGGACAGGGAAGAGGGAGCAGTACTTC.